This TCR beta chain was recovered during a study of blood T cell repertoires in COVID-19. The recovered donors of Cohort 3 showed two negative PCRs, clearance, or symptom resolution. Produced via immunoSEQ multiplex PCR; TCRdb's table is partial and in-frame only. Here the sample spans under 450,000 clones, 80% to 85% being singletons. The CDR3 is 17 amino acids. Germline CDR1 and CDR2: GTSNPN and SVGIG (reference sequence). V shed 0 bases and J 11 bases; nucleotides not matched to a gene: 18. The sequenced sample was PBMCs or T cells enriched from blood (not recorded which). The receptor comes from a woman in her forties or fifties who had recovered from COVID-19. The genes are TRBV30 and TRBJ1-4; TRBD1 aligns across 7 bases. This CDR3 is CAWSVLGRGYSGGKLFF. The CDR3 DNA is TGTGCCTGGAGTGTACTGGGGAGAGGGTATTCAGGGGGGAAACTGTTTTTT.